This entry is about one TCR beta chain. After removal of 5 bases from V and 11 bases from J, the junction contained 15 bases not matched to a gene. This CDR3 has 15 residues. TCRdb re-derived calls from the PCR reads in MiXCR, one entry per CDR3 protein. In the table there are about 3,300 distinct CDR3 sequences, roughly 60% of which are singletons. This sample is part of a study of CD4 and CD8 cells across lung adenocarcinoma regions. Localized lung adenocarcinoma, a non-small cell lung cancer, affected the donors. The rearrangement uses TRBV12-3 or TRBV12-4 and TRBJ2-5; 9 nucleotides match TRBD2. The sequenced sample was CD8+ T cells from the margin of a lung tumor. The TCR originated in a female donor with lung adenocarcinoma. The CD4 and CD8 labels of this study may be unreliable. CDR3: CASSPVAGEAREQYF. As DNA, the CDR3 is TGTGCCAGCAGTCCTGTAGCGGGAGAGGCTAGGGAGCAGTACTTC.